This T cell receptor beta chain was sequenced for a study of patients and donors after allogeneic stem cell transplantation. TCRdb fed the RT-PCR reads into MiXCR, producing one record per CDR3 protein. The sample includes 190,000 or so distinct CDR3 sequences, around two fifths of them seen just once. The CDR3 runs to 16 residues. The V end was cut by 5 bases, the J end by 7 bases, with 24 bases between. CDR1 and CDR2 from the germline V gene are SGHRS and YFSETQ. The V call is TRBV5-1, the J call TRBJ1-2; D is undetermined. This receptor was taken from a human donor who was either an allogeneic HSCT recipient or a stem cell or donor lymphocyte infusion donor (not recorded which). It is not recorded whose cells these are; they may come from a transplant donor. The sequenced sample was blood, either unsorted or a sorted T cell fraction (not recorded which). DNA of the CDR3: TGCGCCAGCAGTCCAGACGGGGAAGGCCTATTCGGTGGCTACACCTTC. Translation gives CASSPDGEGLFGGYTF.